This TCR beta chain derives from a study of T cell responses to AZD1222 COVID-19 vaccine. The repertoire was sequenced with immunoSEQ multiplex PCR; TCRdb's copy has only in-frame clones and lacks some. The sample consists of 110,000 or so clones, approximately 86% of them appearing once. The input for sequencing was peripheral blood, taken 28 days after the second AZD1222 dose. The clonotype was recovered from an adult who received the AZD1222 COVID-19 vaccine.

This chain's CDR3 is CASSSTGTGGNEKLFF. The CDR3 DNA reads TGTGCCAGCAGCAGTACCGGGACTGGGGGCAATGAAAAACTGTTTTTT. The V call is TRBV9, the J call TRBJ1-4, with D possibly matching TRBD1 (6 bases). This CDR3 is built from 16 residues. CDR1 is SGDLS and CDR2 is YYNGEE in the germline V gene. Trimming pared 4 bases from V and 5 bases from J, leaving 18 bases between.